The rows below give T cell receptor beta chains drawn from one sample of a study of T cells in Graves' hyperthyroidism and ophthalmopathy. MiXCR was run by TCRdb on the multiplex PCR reads, yielding one entry per CDR3 protein. The sample includes hundreds of thousands of distinct CDR3 sequences, 15% to 20% of them seen just once. Sequenced: blood. Every receptor here comes from a woman between 18 and 30 years old with Graves' hyperthyroidism. Each CDR3 is given with its conserved first and last residue. Each record gives: CDR3 DNA, CDR3 protein, J gene, D gene, CDR3 length, clone size, V gene. D genes are given only for firm matches. Part of the rows lack a size; the others show once, few, many or a class for expanded clones.

DNA: TGTGCCAGCAGTGATTCTCCGGACAGGGGAGGTGGCTACACCTTC
CDR3: CASSDSPDRGGGYTF
J: TRBJ1-2
D: TRBD1
length: 15
size: many
V: TRBV6-4

DNA: TGTGCCAGCAGCTTAGCGGGACAGCAGAACACTGAAGCTTTCTTT
CDR3: CASSLAGQQNTEAFF
J: TRBJ1-1
D: TRBD1
length: 15
size: many
V: TRBV7-2

DNA: TGTGCCAGCAGTTGGGGTTTGGGGAACACTGAAGCTTTCTTT
CDR3: CASSWGLGNTEAFF
J: TRBJ1-1
D: .
length: 14
size: many
V: TRBV12-3/TRBV12-4

DNA: TGTGCCAGTACCTCAAACCGGGACAGTCCCTACGAGCAGTACTTC
CDR3: CASTSNRDSPYEQYF
J: TRBJ2-7
D: TRBD1
length: 15
size: many
V: TRBV25-1

DNA: TGTGCTAGTGGTCCGGGGACTGGTGAAGCTTTCTTT
CDR3: CASGPGTGEAFF
J: TRBJ1-1
D: .
length: 12
size: many
V: TRBV12-5

DNA: TGCGCCAGCAGCTTGTTCCCCCGGGGCACCGGGGAGCTGTTTTTT
CDR3: CASSLFPRGTGELFF
J: TRBJ2-2
D: .
length: 15
size: many
V: TRBV5-1

DNA: TGTGCCAGCAGACACCCAGGGGGCGCGATCATTCAGTACTTC
CDR3: CASRHPGGAIIQYF
J: TRBJ2-4
D: TRBD1
length: 14
size: few
V: TRBV6-1

DNA: TGTGCCAGTAGCCCAGCGGCCGGGGGTGCTAGCAATCAGCCCCAGCATTTT
CDR3: CASSPAAGGASNQPQHF
J: TRBJ1-5
D: .
length: 17
size: many
V: TRBV19

DNA: TGCAGTGCTAGAGATAGAGCAGAATTTAACTATGGCTACACCTTC
CDR3: CSARDRAEFNYGYTF
J: TRBJ1-2
D: .
length: 15
size: many
V: TRBV20-1

DNA: TGTGCCAGCAGCGACCGGACAGGGGTGGCTGAGGAAGCTTTCTTT
CDR3: CASSDRTGVAEEAFF
J: TRBJ1-1
D: TRBD1
length: 15
size: few
V: TRBV7-2

DNA: TGTGCCAGCAGTTTATTTGGGACGACCAACACCGGGGAGCTGTTTTTT
CDR3: CASSLFGTTNTGELFF
J: TRBJ2-2
D: .
length: 16
size: many
V: TRBV28

DNA: TGCGCCAGCAGCCGGGGACAGGGGGCATCTTACTATGGCTACACCTTC
CDR3: CASSRGQGASYYGYTF
J: TRBJ1-2
D: TRBD1
length: 16
size: many
V: TRBV5-1

DNA: TGTGCCAGCAGTTACTCCGGGACAGATTCGAATGGCTACACCTTC
CDR3: CASSYSGTDSNGYTF
J: TRBJ1-2
D: TRBD1
length: 15
size: .
V: TRBV6-2/TRBV6-3

DNA: TGTGCCAGCTCACCCGGGGGGTTTAATTCACCCCTCCACTTT
CDR3: CASSPGGFNSPLHF
J: TRBJ1-6
D: .
length: 14
size: .
V: TRBV18

DNA: TGTGCCACAGGGGGCGAAAGCAATCAGCCCCAGCATTTT
CDR3: CATGGESNQPQHF
J: TRBJ1-5
D: TRBD1
length: 13
size: many
V: TRBV12-3/TRBV12-4

DNA: TGTGCCAGCAGTGTGCGGGGTGAGCAGCCCCAGCATTTT
CDR3: CASSVRGEQPQHF
J: TRBJ1-5
D: .
length: 13
size: many
V: TRBV2

DNA: TGCAGTGCTAGACTTCTTGTTTCGGAAGCTTTCTTT
CDR3: CSARLLVSEAFF
J: TRBJ1-1
D: .
length: 12
size: many
V: TRBV20-1

DNA: TGTGCCAGCAGTCGGAGCGGGGATTACAATGAGCAGTTCTTC
CDR3: CASSRSGDYNEQFF
J: TRBJ2-1
D: TRBD2
length: 14
size: few
V: TRBV6-1

DNA: TGTGCCAGCAGTTTAAAGGACAGCTACTACGAGCAGTACTTC
CDR3: CASSLKDSYYEQYF
J: TRBJ2-7
D: .
length: 14
size: .
V: TRBV12-3/TRBV12-4

DNA: TGCGCCAGCAGCTTCTCGCTCTATGGCTACACCTTC
CDR3: CASSFSLYGYTF
J: TRBJ1-2
D: .
length: 12
size: many
V: TRBV5-1

DNA: TGTGCCAGCAGTTTCCGAACTTATGGCTACACCTTC
CDR3: CASSFRTYGYTF
J: TRBJ1-2
D: .
length: 12
size: many
V: TRBV12-3/TRBV12-4

DNA: TGTGCCAGCAGCCCTGACTGGCAACCTAAAGAGACCCAGTACTTC
CDR3: CASSPDWQPKETQYF
J: TRBJ2-5
D: .
length: 15
size: many
V: TRBV4-2

DNA: TGTGCCAGCTCACAAACAGGGTCTTTGGAGCCCCAGCATTTT
CDR3: CASSQTGSLEPQHF
J: TRBJ1-5
D: .
length: 14
size: few
V: TRBV18

DNA: TGTGCCAGCAGTTACCCACAGGGGGTCGCTGAAGCTTTCTTT
CDR3: CASSYPQGVAEAFF
J: TRBJ1-1
D: TRBD1
length: 14
size: many
V: TRBV6-5

DNA: TGTGCCAGCAGCTTAGCCAGGCGCGGTGGGACGACTCAAGAGACCCAGTACTTC
CDR3: CASSLARRGGTTQETQYF
J: TRBJ2-5
D: .
length: 18
size: many
V: TRBV7-8

DNA: TGCAGTGCTCGGGTACAGGATCCTCTCAGATCAATGTCCCAGCATTTT
CDR3: CSARVQDPLRSMSQHF
J: TRBJ1-5
D: .
length: 16
size: many
V: TRBV20-1

DNA: TGTGCCAGCAGCCGCCTGACGGGTACCGGGGAGCTGTTTTTT
CDR3: CASSRLTGTGELFF
J: TRBJ2-2
D: .
length: 14
size: many
V: TRBV7-3

DNA: TGTGCCAGCACCCCTTACCCGCGACGGGGGGCTGAAGCTTTCTTT
CDR3: CASTPYPRRGAEAFF
J: TRBJ1-1
D: .
length: 15
size: many
V: TRBV7-9

DNA: TGTGCCAGCAGTTACAACCCGGGACTAGCGGGGGGGCGGAGGGGCTACGAGCAGTACTTC
CDR3: CASSYNPGLAGGRRGYEQYF
J: TRBJ2-7
D: TRBD2
length: 20
size: many
V: TRBV28

DNA: TGTGCCAGCAGTTACACAGGGGGCAAACGCGAGCAGTACTTC
CDR3: CASSYTGGKREQYF
J: TRBJ2-7
D: TRBD1
length: 14
size: many
V: TRBV6-5

DNA: TGCGCCAGCAGTTCCGACGGCAATCAGCCCCAGCATTTT
CDR3: CASSSDGNQPQHF
J: TRBJ1-5
D: .
length: 13
size: many
V: TRBV5-1

DNA: .
CDR3: CAWSVFGQGSYF
J: TRBJ2-7
D: .
length: 12
size: .
V: TRBV30

DNA: TGTGCCAGCATGCTGACCGGGAGGAACACTGAAGCTTTCTTT
CDR3: CASMLTGRNTEAFF
J: TRBJ1-1
D: .
length: 14
size: .
V: TRBV7-9

DNA: TGTGCCAGCAGCTCATCAGGCGTTTATACTGAAGCTTTCTTT
CDR3: CASSSSGVYTEAFF
J: TRBJ1-1
D: .
length: 14
size: many
V: TRBV7-9

DNA: TGTGCCAGCAGTAGCCAAAACAGGGCTCATCAGCCCCAGCATTTT
CDR3: CASSSQNRAHQPQHF
J: TRBJ1-5
D: .
length: 15
size: many
V: TRBV6-5

DNA: TGTGCCAGCAGTGAAGCCCGGGGTAGCAATCAGCCCCAGCATTTT
CDR3: CASSEARGSNQPQHF
J: TRBJ1-5
D: .
length: 15
size: .
V: TRBV6-1

DNA: TGCAGTGCTTCAGGGGATCAGCCCCAGCATTTT
CDR3: CSASGDQPQHF
J: TRBJ1-5
D: .
length: 11
size: .
V: TRBV20-1

DNA: TGTGCCAGCAGCGTAGGGACTAGCGGGGGAGACGAGCAGTACTTC
CDR3: CASSVGTSGGDEQYF
J: TRBJ2-7
D: TRBD2
length: 15
size: many
V: TRBV9

DNA: TGTGCCAGCAGCCAGACAGGGGAAACGACCTACGAGCAGTACTTC
CDR3: CASSQTGETTYEQYF
J: TRBJ2-7
D: TRBD1
length: 15
size: many
V: TRBV12-3/TRBV12-4

DNA: TGCGCCAGCAGCCAGTTCTGGGTTACGCAGAACACTGAAGCTTTCTTT
CDR3: CASSQFWVTQNTEAFF
J: TRBJ1-1
D: .
length: 16
size: many
V: TRBV4-1

DNA: TGTGCCTGGAGTTGGGGACTAGCGGGCACCGGGGAGCTGTTTTTT
CDR3: CAWSWGLAGTGELFF
J: TRBJ2-2
D: TRBD2
length: 15
size: many
V: TRBV30

DNA: TGTGCCACCAGTGATTTCAACCAGCCCCAGCATTTT
CDR3: CATSDFNQPQHF
J: TRBJ1-5
D: .
length: 12
size: many
V: TRBV24-1

DNA: TGCAGTGCGCCGAGGGGACAGGGGGCTGAAGCTTTCTTT
CDR3: CSAPRGQGAEAFF
J: TRBJ1-1
D: TRBD1
length: 13
size: many
V: TRBV20-1

DNA: TGTGCCAGCAGTTCCCTCCCCGGGGACGCTGAAGCTTTCTTT
CDR3: CASSSLPGDAEAFF
J: TRBJ1-1
D: .
length: 14
size: many
V: TRBV6-5

DNA: TGCGCCAGCAGCTTCGGACAGAACGGAGGCTACACCTTC
CDR3: CASSFGQNGGYTF
J: TRBJ1-2
D: .
length: 13
size: many
V: TRBV5-1

DNA: TGCAGTGCTAGAGATACCCTTAGGGGGGGGGGCCAGGTACGGGAGCAGTACTTC
CDR3: CSARDTLRGGGQVREQYF
J: TRBJ2-7
D: .
length: 18
size: few
V: TRBV20-1

DNA: TGTGCCAGCAGCGTAATACAGGGGGATGGCTACACCTTC
CDR3: CASSVIQGDGYTF
J: TRBJ1-2
D: TRBD1
length: 13
size: many
V: TRBV9